This T cell receptor (beta chain) was sequenced in a study of early T cells in non-severe SARS-CoV-2 infection. In the study overall: Sequenced material consisted of bulk RNA (from unsorted whole blood), and chains were unpaired.

Each cDNA molecule carried a unique molecular identifier. MiXCR, applied by TCRdb to the 5' RACE reads, yields one record per CDR3 protein. The sample shows around 50,000 distinct CDR3 sequences, roughly 9.8% of them seen only once. This clonotype was counted many times. The antigen is unknown. Germline V gene sequence: CDR1 SEHNR, CDR2 FQNEAQ (reference sequence). V was pared by 5 bases and J by 7 bases, with 3 bases of the junction left unmatched. The CDR3 sequence is 14 residues long. Regarding the study as a whole: VDJdb matches were skewed toward anti-spike CD8 T cell responses.

The sample consisted of whole blood. The receptor comes from an adult who was a healthcare worker with PCR-confirmed SARS-CoV-2 infection or an uninfected control (not recorded which). The chain joins TRBV7-9 to TRBJ1-6, with 9 bases fitting TRBD1. CDR3 protein: CASSRGQGNSPLHF. The CDR3 DNA is TGTGCCAGCAGCCGCGGACAGGGGAATTCACCCCTCCACTTT.